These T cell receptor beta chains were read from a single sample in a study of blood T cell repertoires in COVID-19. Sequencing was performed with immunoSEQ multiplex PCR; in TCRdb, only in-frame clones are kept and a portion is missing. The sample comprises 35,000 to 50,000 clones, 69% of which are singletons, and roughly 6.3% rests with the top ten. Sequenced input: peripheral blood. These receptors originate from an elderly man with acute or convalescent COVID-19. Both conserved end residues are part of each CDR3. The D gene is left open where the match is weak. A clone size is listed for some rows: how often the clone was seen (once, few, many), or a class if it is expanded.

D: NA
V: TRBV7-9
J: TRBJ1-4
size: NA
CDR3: CASSPRARNGEKLFF
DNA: TGTGCCAGCAGCCCCAGGGCACGGAATGGGGAAAAACTGTTTTTT

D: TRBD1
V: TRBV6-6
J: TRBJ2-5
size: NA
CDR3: CASSNSDRGGETQYF
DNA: TGTGCCAGCAGTAACTCGGACAGGGGGGGCGAGACCCAGTACTTC

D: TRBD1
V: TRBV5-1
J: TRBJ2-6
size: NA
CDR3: CASSSSPGQGASGANVLTF
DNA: TGCGCCAGCAGCTCGTCCCCGGGACAGGGGGCGTCCGGGGCCAACGTCCTGACTTTC

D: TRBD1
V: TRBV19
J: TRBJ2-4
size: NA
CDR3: CASSKTGGENIQYF
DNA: TGTGCCAGTAGTAAGACAGGGGGCGAAAACATTCAGTACTTC

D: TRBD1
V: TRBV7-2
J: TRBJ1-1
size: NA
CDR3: CASSSGTGGTEAFF
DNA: TGTGCCAGCAGCTCCGGGACAGGGGGCACTGAAGCTTTCTTT

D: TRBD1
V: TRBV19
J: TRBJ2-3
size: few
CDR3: CASRVQGRSTDTQYF
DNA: TGTGCCAGTAGAGTACAGGGGCGTAGCACAGATACGCAGTATTTT

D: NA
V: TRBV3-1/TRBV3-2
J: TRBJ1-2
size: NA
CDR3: CASSQDMTGYGYTF
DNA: TGTGCCAGCAGCCAAGATATGACGGGCTATGGCTACACCTTC

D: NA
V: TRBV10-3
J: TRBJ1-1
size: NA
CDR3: CAISREGLWNTEAFF
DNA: TGTGCCATCAGTCGGGAGGGGTTATGGAACACTGAAGCTTTCTTT

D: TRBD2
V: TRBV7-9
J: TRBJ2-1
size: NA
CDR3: CASSSPGLAGGSLSRFF
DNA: TGTGCCAGCAGTTCTCCGGGACTAGCGGGGGGTTCCCTTTCTCGGTTCTTC

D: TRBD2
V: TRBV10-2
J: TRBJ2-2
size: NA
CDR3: CASRGLAGGAGELFF
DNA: TGCGCCAGCAGGGGACTAGCGGGGGGGGCCGGGGAGCTGTTTTTT

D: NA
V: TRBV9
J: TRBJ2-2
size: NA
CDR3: CASSVSPEPGGELFF
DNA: TGTGCCAGCAGCGTATCTCCAGAACCGGGCGGGGAGCTGTTTTTT

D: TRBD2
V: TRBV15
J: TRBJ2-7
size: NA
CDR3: CATSREAGDEQYF
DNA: TGTGCCACCAGCAGGGAAGCGGGAGACGAGCAGTACTTC

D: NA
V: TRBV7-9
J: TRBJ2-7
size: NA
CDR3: CASSSPRAGEQYF
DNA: TGTGCCAGCAGCAGTCCTAGGGCGGGCGAGCAGTACTTC

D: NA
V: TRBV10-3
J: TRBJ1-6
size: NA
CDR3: CAISEQGKNSPLHF
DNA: TGTGCCATCAGTGAGCAGGGGAAAAATTCACCCCTCCACTTT

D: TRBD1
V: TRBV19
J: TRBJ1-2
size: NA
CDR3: CASSLRSGTGNGYTF
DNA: TGTGCCAGTAGTCTGCGAAGCGGGACAGGGAATGGCTACACCTTC

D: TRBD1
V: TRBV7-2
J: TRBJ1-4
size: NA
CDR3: CASSRRGQSGKLFF
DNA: TGTGCCAGCAGTAGAAGGGGACAGTCGGGGAAACTGTTTTTT

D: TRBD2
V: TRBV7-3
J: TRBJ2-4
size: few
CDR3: CASSPTREAAKNIQYF
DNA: TGTGCCAGCAGCCCCACTCGGGAGGCGGCCAAAAACATTCAGTACTTC

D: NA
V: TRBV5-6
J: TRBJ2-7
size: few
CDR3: CASSSGYEQYF
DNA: TGTGCCAGCAGCTCCGGCTACGAGCAGTACTTC

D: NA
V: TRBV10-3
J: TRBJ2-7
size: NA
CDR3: CAAGGNSYEQYF
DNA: TGTGCCGCCGGAGGGAACTCCTACGAGCAGTACTTC

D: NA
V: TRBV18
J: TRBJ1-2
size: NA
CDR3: CASSQERDYGYTF
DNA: TGTGCCAGCTCACAAGAGAGGGACTATGGCTACACCTTC

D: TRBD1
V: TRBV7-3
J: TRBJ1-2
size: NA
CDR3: CASSQGTGETSYTF
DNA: TGTGCCAGCAGCCAGGGGACAGGGGAGACCAGCTACACCTTC

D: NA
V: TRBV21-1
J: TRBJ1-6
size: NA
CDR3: CASRIQNGDNSPLHF
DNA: TGTGCCAGCAGAATTCAGAACGGGGATAATTCACCCCTCCACTTT

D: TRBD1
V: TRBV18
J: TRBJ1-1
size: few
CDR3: CASSKDRENTEAFF
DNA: TGTGCCAGCTCGAAGGACAGGGAGAACACTGAAGCTTTCTTT

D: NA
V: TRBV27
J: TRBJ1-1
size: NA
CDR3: CASSLSVRGMNTEAFF
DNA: TGTGCCAGCAGTTTATCGGTTCGGGGGATGAACACTGAAGCTTTCTTT

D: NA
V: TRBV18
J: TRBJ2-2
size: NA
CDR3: CASSRSQGNTGELFF
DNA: TGTGCCAGCTCACGCTCACAGGGGAACACCGGGGAGCTGTTTTTT